Presented here are 14 T cell receptor beta chains from one specimen sequenced in a study of glioma-infiltrating T cells. Amplification of TCR alpha and beta CDR3 regions from RNA used iRepertoire nested multiplex PCR. TCRdb analysed the multiplex PCR reads with MiXCR anew, one entry per CDR3 protein. In the table there are about 400,000 distinct CDR3 sequences, 41% of which are singletons. The material sequenced was glioma tissue, nonneoplastic brain tissue, or PBMCs (not recorded which). The receptors derive from a human donor with low-grade glioma or glioblastoma, undergoing nonglioma brain surgery, or in good health (not recorded which).

The chain joins TRBV7-2 to TRBJ2-6; D unclear. CDR1 and CDR2 from the germline V gene are SGHTA and FQGNSA. V was shortened by 4 bases and J by 0 bases, with 7 bases between the two germline ends. The CDR3 is 15 amino acids. The CDR3 coding sequence is TGTGCCAGCAGCTCCTATAACTCTGGGGCCAACGTCCTGACTTTC. Residues: CASSSYNSGANVLTF.

The chain recombines TRBV28 with TRBJ1-1, with D tentatively TRBD1 (6 bases). Trimming took off 5 bases at V and 8 bases at J, with 9 bases between the two ends. The germline CDR1 and CDR2 sequences are MDHEN and SYDVKM. CDR3 length equals 11 residues. CDR3 loop: CASSPGQEAFF. CDR3 bases: TGTGCCAGCAGTCCGGGACAAGAAGCTTTCTTT.

This clonotype appeared many times. J is TRBJ2-7 and V is TRBV27; 7 bases align to TRBD1. CDR1 and CDR2 from the germline V gene are MNHEY and SMNVEV (reference sequence). With V trimmed by 6 bases and J by 2 bases, 13 bases remained unmatched. This CDR3 comprises 16 residues. The DNA for the CDR3 is TGTGCCAGCAGATCGGCCCCGGGACAGCTGCCCTACGAGCAGTACTTC. It specifies CASRSAPGQLPYEQYF.

This rearrangement joins TRBV27 to TRBJ2-1, with 9 positions matching TRBD2. From germline, CDR1 is MNHEY and CDR2 SMNVEV (reference sequence). With V trimmed by 5 bases and J by 9 bases, 14 bases remained unmatched. CDR3 length: 16 amino acids. CDR3 in amino acids: CASSPLSREGLSEQFF. The DNA for the CDR3 is TGTGCCAGCAGTCCACTCTCGCGGGAGGGCCTGAGTGAGCAGTTCTTC.

The chain links TRBV27 to TRBJ2-5; tentatively, D is TRBD2 (7 bases). From germline, CDR1 is MNHEY and CDR2 SMNVEV (reference sequence). This CDR3 contains 14 residues. Trimming removed 4 bases at V and 9 bases at J, with 18 bases between. CDR3 nucleotide sequence: TGTGCCAGCAGTTCCCGGGAGGCCGGGGGGCCCCAGTACTTC. Amino acids: CASSSREAGGPQYF.

The chain is built from TRBV18 and TRBJ2-1; D possibly corresponds to TRBD1 (5 bases). Germline loops: CDR1 KGHSH, CDR2 LQKENI. This CDR3 region has 14 residues. V lost 5 bases to trimming and J lost 6 bases, with 14 bases between them. CDR3 sequence (DNA): TGTGCCAGCTCATGGACACAGCCTAGCAATGAGCAGTTCTTC. Translating it yields CASSWTQPSNEQFF.

This clonotype was counted ten times or more. The chain has TRBV6-2 or TRBV6-3 and TRBJ2-1, with D maybe TRBD2 (6 bases). V was clipped by 10 bases and J by 2 bases, with 15 bases between them. Germline V gene data show CDR1 as MNHEY and CDR2 as SVGEGT. The CDR3 covers 14 residues. The CDR3 here is CATSRRGTYNEQFF. In DNA form, the CDR3 reads TGTGCCACCAGCAGGCGCGGGACCTACAATGAGCAGTTCTTC.

In this sample, this clonotype turned up many times. The V gene is TRBV6-2 or TRBV6-3, the J gene TRBJ1-1; 7 bases align to TRBD1. Per the germline V gene, CDR1 is MNHEY and CDR2 is SVGEGT. V was clipped by 2 bases and J by 3 bases; unmatched bases: 6. The length of the CDR3 is 15 residues. The CDR3 nucleotides read TGTGCCAGCAGTTACGTACAGGGGTTGGACACTGAAGCTTTCTTT. Translated, it gives CASSYVQGLDTEAFF.

In regard to this clonotype: A read error is possible here, since a much larger clone lies one base away. The V gene is TRBV6-5, the J gene TRBJ1-2; TRBD1 aligns across 7 bases. Per germline, CDR1 MNHEY and CDR2 SVGAGI. CDR3 length: 17 residues. The CDR3 region is CASSYPTNRGGGYGCTF. The CDR3 bases are TGTGCCAGCAGTTATCCGACCAACAGGGGAGGCGGCTATGGCTGCACCTTC.

Ten or more counts support this clonotype. The chain couples TRBV2 to TRBJ2-5, with unresolved D. V lost 5 bases and J 1 base, leaving 2 bases between the germline ends. The germline gives CDR1 SNHLY, CDR2 FYNNEI. The CDR3 covers 11 residues. Here the CDR3 reads CASSIQETQYF. The CDR3 DNA reads TGTGCCAGCAGTATCCAAGAGACCCAGTACTTC.

This sequence joins TRBV27 and TRBJ2-2; 9 bases map to TRBD2. The V segment lost 8 bases and the J segment 7 bases; nucleotides outside the gene matches: 8. The germline gives CDR1 MNHEY, CDR2 SMNVEV (reference sequence). The CDR3 consists of 14 residues. The CDR3 region has the DNA TGTGCCAGCGGACCGGGACTAGCCGTCGGGGAGCTGTTTTTT. It encodes CASGPGLAVGELFF.

This clonotype has just a few counts. The chain recombines TRBV4-2 with TRBJ2-3, with D tentatively TRBD2 (6 bases). This CDR3 spans 19 amino acids. Germline V gene lookup returns CDR1 LGHNA and CDR2 YNFKEQ. With 0 bases removed from V and 4 bases from J, the gap between germline ends came to 23 bases. CDR3: CASSQERFSSGSGADTQYF. CDR3 in DNA: TGTGCCAGCAGCCAAGAACGATTCTCCAGCGGGTCGGGGGCAGATACGCAGTATTTT.

At least ten counts were recorded for this clonotype. The V call is TRBV27, the J call TRBJ2-5; a possible D gene is TRBD2 (5 bases). Germline assignment: CDR1 MNHEY and CDR2 SMNVEV (reference sequence). Trimming removed 4 bases from V and 5 bases from J, with 11 bases in between. This CDR3 comprises 13 residues. The CDR3 DNA reads as TGTGCCAGCAGTTCACGGACGGGGGAGACCCAGTACTTC. It is translated as CASSSRTGETQYF.

The chain combines TRBV27 with TRBJ2-1; 7 bases fit TRBD2. CDR1 MNHEY and CDR2 SMNVEV come from the germline V gene (reference sequence). With V trimmed by 3 bases and J by 7 bases, 9 bases remained unmatched. The CDR3 is 15 residues long. DNA of the CDR3: TGTGCCAGCAGTTTTGGACTAGAGGGAGGAAATGAGCAGTTCTTC. Translating gives CASSFGLEGGNEQFF.